This T cell receptor (beta chain) originates from a study of TIL therapy for anti-PD-1-resistant metastatic lung cancer. At the level of the study: Patients had a median age of about 55 years (range roughly 35-85). Half of patients were current or former smokers. Study-level results: The baseline peripheral repertoire was partially replaced by infused TIL clonotypes that later decayed.

The libraries were made with immunoSEQ v3. Each library reached 2 million or so read pairs, or roughly 4.5-6 million at deep level. Repertoires were generated with immunoSEQ multiplex PCR, while TCRdb's copy carries only in-frame clones and drops some. This table holds under 55,000 clones, 79% found once. Remarks on this clone: Its antigen is unknown.

Time point defined: pre-treatment sample, taken before nivolumab and TIL therapy. The starting material was blood, obtained at baseline. The source is a woman between 25 and 85 years old with non-small cell lung cancer.

CDR3 amino acids: CASSMDTSNTGELFF. The CDR3 coding sequence is TGTGCCAGTAGTATGGACACATCGAACACCGGGGAGCTGTTTTTT. The V and J genes are TRBV19 and TRBJ2-2; a possible D gene is TRBD1 (5 bases). This CDR3 region has 15 residues. The germline V and J ends were trimmed by 3 bases and 0 bases, with 8 bases remaining between them. CDR1 LNHDA and CDR2 SQIVND come from the germline V gene (reference sequence).